This T cell receptor beta chain was retrieved from a study of blood T cell repertoires in COVID-19. Generated by immunoSEQ multiplex PCR, the TCRdb table keeps only in-frame clones and is missing some. The repertoire holds 100,000 to 120,000 clones, with approximately 65% as singletons. The CDR3 covers 15 residues. Germline trimming cut 4 bases from V and 7 bases from J; bases unmatched to any gene: 7. Germline V gene data show CDR1 as KGHSH and CDR2 as LQKENI. The sample was peripheral blood. The chain carries TRBV18 and TRBJ1-6; 7 positions match TRBD1. The source of this sequence is a woman aged 55-75 years with acute or convalescent COVID-19. In DNA form, the CDR3 reads TGTGCCAGCTCACTCTCAGGGGGTTGGAATTCACCCCTCCACTTT. Amino acids: CASSLSGGWNSPLHF. The full variable domain, rest sourced from reference TRBV18 and TRBJ1-6, is NAGVMQNPRHLVRRRGQEARLRCSPMKGHSHVYWYRQLPEEGLKFMVYLQKENIIDESGMPKERFSAEFPKEGPSILRIQQVVRGDSAAYFCASSLSGGWNSPLHFGNGTRLTVT.